The subject of this entry is one T cell receptor beta chain. Its matching antigen is unknown. CDR3 length: 16 residues. Germline values: CDR1 MDHEN, CDR2 SYDVKM. V trimming: 1 base; J trimming: 8 bases; junction bases outside the gene matches: 8. Sequencing was performed with immunoSEQ multiplex PCR; in TCRdb, only in-frame clones are kept and a portion is missing. In the table there are roughly 40,000 clones, 75% to 85% of which are singletons. The data are from a study of T cells in localized non-small cell lung cancer. Study findings and constraints: The highest T cell clonality was in uninvolved adjacent lung, above tumor.

The chain links TRBV28 to TRBJ2-1, with TRBD2 identical over 10 bases. The sequence came from a man aged 40 to 70 with stage II lung adenocarcinoma. The sequencing here drew on PBMCs, taken before any cancer treatment. CDR3 sequence reads: CASSLFSSGSLDEQFF. The CDR3 DNA sequence: TGTGCCAGCAGTTTATTTTCTAGCGGGAGTTTAGATGAGCAGTTCTTC. The whole variable domain, filled in from reference TRBV28 and TRBJ2-1, reads DVKVTQSSRYLVKRTGEKVFLECVQDMDHENMFWYRQDPGLGLRLIYFSYDVKMKEKGDIPEGYSVSREKKERFSLILESASTNQTSMYLCASSLFSSGSLDEQFFGPGTRLTVL.